Shown below are 11 T cell receptor beta chains from a single sample sequenced in a study of CD8+ T cells in alopecia areata. Extraction and reverse transcription of RNA yielded cDNA as the sequencing template. The repertoire was sequenced with immunoSEQ multiplex PCR; TCRdb's copy has only in-frame clones and lacks some. The sample holds 150,000 or so clones; approximately 70% are singletons and the top ten take about an eighth. The specimen comprised CD8+ T cells sorted from blood, sampled at week 0. All receptors come from a human donor with alopecia areata.

The gene calls are TRBV4-2 and TRBJ2-3, with D perhaps matching TRBD2 (5 bases). The V gene lost 1 base and the J gene lost 11 bases, with 7 bases spanning the gap. CDR1 and CDR2 from the germline V gene are LGHNA and YNFKEQ. This CDR3 region has 11 residues. As DNA, the CDR3 is TGTGCCAGCAGCCAAGCCCGGGAGCAGTATTTT. Translated: CASSQAREQYF.

CDR3 region: CASSPSSGTGFPAFF. The CDR3 DNA is TGTGCCAGCAGTCCCTCTTCCGGGACAGGGTTTCCGGCTTTCTTT. The chain employs TRBV27 and TRBJ1-1, with 9 bases identical to TRBD1. The CDR3 sequence is 15 residues long. The V segment lost 5 bases and the J segment 11 bases; nucleotides outside the gene matches: 15. Germline lookup yields CDR1 MNHEY and CDR2 SMNVEV (reference sequence).

The sample holds a few counts of this clone. Since the CDR3 does not end with the conserved phenylalanine or tryptophan, this likely comes from a read error. It is unclear where the CDR3 begins or ends on the DNA, so no DNA is shown, and the CDR3 is as TCRdb lists it. V usage is TRBV19 and J usage is TRBJ1-4; the table's D call, TRBD1, has no DNA check behind it. Germline values: CDR1 LNHDA, CDR2 SQIVND (reference sequence). The CDR3 is 13 residues long, counting both termini. The CDR3 spells CASSGTVLSEVGV.

The chain recombines TRBV16 with TRBJ1-6; 7 nucleotides agree with TRBD1. Germline lookup yields CDR1 KGHSY and CDR2 FQNENV. The J segment lost 8 bases and the V segment lost 4 bases, leaving 5 bases of the junction unmatched. This CDR3 contains 14 residues. The chain's CDR3 is CASSRGGSDSPLHF. CDR3 DNA: TGTGCCAGCAGCCGAGGGGGCTCGGATTCACCCCTCCACTTT.

J is TRBJ2-7 and V is TRBV9, with D maybe TRBD1 (6 bases). Germline V gene sequence: CDR1 SGDLS, CDR2 YYNGEE. Trimming left V 3 bases short and J 3 bases short, with 16 bases between. CDR3 length: 15 residues. This CDR3 reads CASSAEGQPFYEQYF. The CDR3, as DNA: TGTGCCAGCAGCGCCGAGGGACAACCATTCTACGAGCAGTACTTC.

V usage is TRBV6-1 and J usage is TRBJ2-3; unclear D gene. The V and J ends lost 2 bases and 5 bases respectively, with 14 bases between them. CDR1 and CDR2 from the germline V gene are MNHNS and SASEGT. The length of the CDR3 is 15 residues. The CDR3 sequence: CASSEWVQDGDTQYF. Written as DNA, the CDR3 is TGTGCCAGCAGTGAATGGGTTCAGGATGGAGATACGCAGTATTTT.

This chain uses TRBV6-6 with TRBJ2-1; D gene uncertain. This CDR3 is 13 amino acids long. Trimming took off 5 bases at V and 6 bases at J, with 11 bases between the two ends. Germline V lookup: CDR1 MNHNY, CDR2 SVGAGI (reference sequence). Here the CDR3 reads CASSESPSNEQFF. The DNA of the CDR3 is TGTGCCAGCAGTGAGTCCCCTTCCAATGAGCAGTTCTTC.

The V gene is TRBV13, the J gene TRBJ1-1; D perhaps matches TRBD1 (5 bases). V gave up 4 bases and J gave up 0 bases, with 12 bases separating them. The CDR3 covers 15 residues. Germline loops: CDR1 PRHDT, CDR2 FYEKMQ (reference sequence). The CDR3 coding sequence is TGTGCCAGCAGCTCACTCACGGGGGTGAACACTGAAGCTTTCTTT. As protein: CASSSLTGVNTEAFF.

This clone was recorded once. The V call is TRBV9, the J call TRBJ1-1, with D unclear. V was pared by 3 bases and J by 8 bases, with 14 bases between. Per the germline V gene, CDR1 is SGDLS and CDR2 is YYNGEE. CDR3 length: 13 amino acids. The CDR3 region has the DNA TGTGCCAGCAGCGCCCCCGATCTGAGGGAAGCTTTCTTT. Its protein product is CASSAPDLREAFF.

The chain combines TRBV4-2 with TRBJ2-7; 12 positions match TRBD2. V shed 0 bases and J 0 bases; nucleotides not matched to a gene: 6. Germline V gene data show CDR1 as LGHNA and CDR2 as YNFKEQ. The CDR3 has 18 residues. CDR3 sequence: CASSQDPLAGGLSYEQYF. The DNA of the CDR3 is TGTGCCAGCAGCCAAGATCCACTAGCGGGGGGCCTCTCCTACGAGCAGTACTTC.

This clone was seen a single time. The rearrangement uses TRBV6-6 and TRBJ2-7; D is undetermined. Between the trimmed V and J ends, which lost 0 bases and 3 bases, there was a span of 6 bases. Per the germline V gene, CDR1 is MNHNY and CDR2 is SVGAGI (reference sequence). The length of the CDR3 is 13 residues. Written as DNA, the CDR3 is TGTGCCAGCAGTTACTCCCAGTACTACGAGCAGTACTTC. It codes for CASSYSQYYEQYF.